The clone carrying this T cell receptor beta chain was detected once. As yet, its antigen is unknown. Germline loops: CDR1 WSHSY, CDR2 SAAADI. Trimming took off 6 bases at V and 8 bases at J, with 19 bases between the two ends. The CDR3 covers 14 residues. The sample originates from a study of cytomegalovirus exposure and HLA in healthy donors. Study-level background: As an earlier analysis found, about 200 million T cells yielded around 110 million unique TCR beta sequences. Whole-study findings and limits: 87-base-pair reads could not separate some V segments, including TRBV6-2 and TRBV6-3. A later analysis showed that HLA-associated TCR beta chains had undergone more clonal expansion than equally common others.

PCR was performed using 60 Vbeta and 13 Jbeta primers. In the original analysis: Unique TCR beta chains numbered approximately 80 million in a later analysis, with roughly 11 million shared. Libraries were prepared by immunoSEQ multiplex PCR; TCRdb keeps only in-frame clonotypes and omits some of them. V, J and clone size derive from that table, while D and trimming were established from the DNA sequence. The table has 100,000 or so clones, around four fifths seen once. Sequenced input: PBMCs. The TCR was taken from a woman between 35 and 50 years old in good health and CMV-seropositive. V gene TRBV10-2 combines with J gene TRBJ1-2; no reliable D call. CDR3 sequence: CASSDNLLGRGYTF. The CDR3 bases are TGCGCCAGCAGCGATAACCTCCTAGGTCGGGGCTACACCTTC.